The present T cell receptor beta chain was sequenced within a study of CD8 T cells in ankylosing spondylitis. Findings and caveats of the study: Prior literature has documented some motif variants in synovial fluid and blood from reactive arthritis. For ankylosing spondylitis blood, a TCR beta motif of eight or nine highly homologous variants appeared characteristic. Disease-linked clones had a CD8+ phenotype and relatively low frequency in peripheral blood. In ankylosing spondylitis patients, matched synovial fluid reportedly showed significant enrichment of disease-linked clones.

Germline CDR1 and CDR2: SGHAT and FQNNGV. The CDR3 is made up of 14 amino acids. V lost 5 bases to trimming and J lost 4 bases, with 11 bases between them. TCRdb called the 5' RACE reads again in MiXCR, with one record for every CDR3 protein. The table lists approximately 520,000 distinct CDR3 sequences, 5.3% of them singletons. Comment on this clonotype: Its antigen is undetermined.

Specimen: blood, either unsorted or a sorted T cell fraction (not recorded which). This chain links TRBV11-2 with TRBJ1-4; perhaps TRBD1 as D (6 bases). The sequence derives from a male donor with ankylosing spondylitis. The CDR3 is CASSINRDNEKLFF. DNA for the CDR3: TGTGCCAGCAGCATAAACAGGGATAATGAAAAACTGTTTTTT.